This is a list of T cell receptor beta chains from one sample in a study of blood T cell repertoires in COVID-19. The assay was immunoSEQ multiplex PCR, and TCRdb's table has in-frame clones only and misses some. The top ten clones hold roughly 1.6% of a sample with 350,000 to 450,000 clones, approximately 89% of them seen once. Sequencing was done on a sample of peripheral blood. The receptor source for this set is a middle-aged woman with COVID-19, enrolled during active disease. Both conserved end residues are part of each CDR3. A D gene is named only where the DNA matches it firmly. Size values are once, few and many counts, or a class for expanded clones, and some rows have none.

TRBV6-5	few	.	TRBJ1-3	TGTGCCAGCAGTTACTGGGGCGACTCTGGAAACACCATATATTTT	CASSYWGDSGNTIYF
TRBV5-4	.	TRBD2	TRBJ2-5	TGTGCCAGCAGCTTGGCTGGACTAGCGGGAGGGAGCCAGACCCAGTACTTC	CASSLAGLAGGSQTQYF
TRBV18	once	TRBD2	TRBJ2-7	TGTGCCAGCTCACCCTTAGGGACTAGCGGGATCCGAGTGGGGGAGCAGTACTTC	CASSPLGTSGIRVGEQYF
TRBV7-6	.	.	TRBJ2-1	TGTGCCAGCAGCTTAGTTGGGGGGGCTAACAATGAGCAGTTCTTC	CASSLVGGANNEQFF
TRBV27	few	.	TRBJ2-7	TGTGCCGCTTTCGCTCCCGGGCGGGTAGAGCAGTACTTC	CAAFAPGRVEQYF
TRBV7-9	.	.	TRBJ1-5	TGTGCCAGCAGCTTAGGATCAGGAGGCAGCAATCAGCCCCAGCATTTT	CASSLGSGGSNQPQHF
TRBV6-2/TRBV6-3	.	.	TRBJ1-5	TGTGCCAGCAGTTATGGGGCCTCTGGTCAGCCCCAGCATTTT	CASSYGASGQPQHF
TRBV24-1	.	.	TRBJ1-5	TGTGCCACCAGTGAGCAGAGCAATCAGCCCCAGCATTTT	CATSEQSNQPQHF
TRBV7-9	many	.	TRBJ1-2	TGTGCCAGCAGCTCAGGGGCTTATGGCTACACCTTC	CASSSGAYGYTF
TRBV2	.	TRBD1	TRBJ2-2	TGTGCCAGCAGTGAGGTCGCAGGGGGACACGGGGAGCTGTTTTTT	CASSEVAGGHGELFF
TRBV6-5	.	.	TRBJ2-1	TGTGCCAGCAGTTCATTAGGGGTCTCCTACAATGAGCAGTTCTTC	CASSSLGVSYNEQFF
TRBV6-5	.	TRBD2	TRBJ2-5	TGTGCCAGCAGTTGGTCTAGCGGGTACCAAGAGACCCAGTACTTC	CASSWSSGYQETQYF
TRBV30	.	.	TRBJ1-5	TGTGCCTGGAGTGTTCCTACAAGGGGGAATCAGCCCCAGCATTTT	CAWSVPTRGNQPQHF
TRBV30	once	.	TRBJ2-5	TGTGCCTGGAGTGTATGGGGCAGGGGACGAGAGACCCAGTACTTC	CAWSVWGRGRETQYF
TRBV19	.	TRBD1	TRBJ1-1	TGTGCCAGTAGTATCGCAGGGGGCTCGAACACTGAAGCTTTCTTT	CASSIAGGSNTEAFF
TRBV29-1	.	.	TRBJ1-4	TGCAGCGCCCTCACAGGGAGGGGTGAAAAACTGTTTTTT	CSALTGRGEKLFF
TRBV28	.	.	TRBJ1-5	TGTGCCAGCAGTGTCATCCAGCAGGGTCAGCCCCAGCATTTT	CASSVIQQGQPQHF
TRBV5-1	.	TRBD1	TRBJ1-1	TGCGCCACCAGACAGGGCGTGAACACTGAAGCTTTCTTT	CATRQGVNTEAFF
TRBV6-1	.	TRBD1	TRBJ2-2	TGTGCCAGCAGTGCCCTCTCGGGACAGAACAACGCGAACACCGGGGAGCTGTTTTTT	CASSALSGQNNANTGELFF
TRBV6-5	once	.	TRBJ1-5	TGTGCCAGCAGACAGGGAATCGGAAATCAGCCCCAGCATTTT	CASRQGIGNQPQHF
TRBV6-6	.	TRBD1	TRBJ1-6	TGTGCCAGCAGACCCGGGACAGGGGTAATGAATTCACCCCTCCACTTT	CASRPGTGVMNSPLHF
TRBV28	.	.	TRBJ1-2	TGTGCCAGCAGTTCCAGGGTCCTTCAGGCTAACTATGGCTACACCTTC	CASSSRVLQANYGYTF
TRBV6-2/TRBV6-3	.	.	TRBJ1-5	TGTGCCAGCAGTTATGGAGGTCAGCCCCAGCATTTT	CASSYGGQPQHF
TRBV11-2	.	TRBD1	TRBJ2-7	TGTGCCAGCAGCTCTCGGACAGGGACGGGGGAGCAGTACTTC	CASSSRTGTGEQYF
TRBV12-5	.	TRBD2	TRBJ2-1	TGTGCTAGTGGTTTGTCCACCGGGACTAGCGGGAGCAGGGCAACGAATGAGCAGTTCTTC	CASGLSTGTSGSRATNEQFF
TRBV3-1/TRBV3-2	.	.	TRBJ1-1	TGTGCCAGCAGCCAGGAGGGGCGCGGGACTGAAGCTTTCTTT	CASSQEGRGTEAFF
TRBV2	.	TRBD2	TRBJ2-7	TGTGCCAGCAGTGGGACTAGCGGGGGGTACGAGCAGTACTTC	CASSGTSGGYEQYF
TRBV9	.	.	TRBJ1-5	TGTGCCAGCAGCCAAAGGGGGGGGCTTTCGGATCAGCCCCAGCATTTT	CASSQRGGLSDQPQHF
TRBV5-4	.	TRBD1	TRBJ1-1	TGTGCCAGCAGCTATACACAGGGGATCATGAACACTGAAGCTTTCTTT	CASSYTQGIMNTEAFF
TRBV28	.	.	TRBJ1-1	TGTGCCAGCAGTTCGGGGGGTCTGAGGACTGAAGCTTTCTTT	CASSSGGLRTEAFF
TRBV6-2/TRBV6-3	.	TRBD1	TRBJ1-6	TGTGCCAGCAGCTCGGACAGGGTAGATTCACCCCTCCACTTT	CASSSDRVDSPLHF
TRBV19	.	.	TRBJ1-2	TGTGCCAGTAGTGCCTCCGCCGGTGGCTACACCTTC	CASSASAGGYTF
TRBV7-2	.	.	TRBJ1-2	TGTGCCAGCAGCTTAGGGCAGGGTATAACCAACTATGGCTACACCTTC	CASSLGQGITNYGYTF
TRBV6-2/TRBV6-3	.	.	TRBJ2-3	TGTGCCAGCAGTTACTCGAGATTAAACGCAGATACGCAGTATTTT	CASSYSRLNADTQYF
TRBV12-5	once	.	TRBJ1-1	TGTGCTAGTGGGCTCTCGAGGGCCCTGAACACTGAAGCTTTCTTT	CASGLSRALNTEAFF
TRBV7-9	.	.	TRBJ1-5	TGTGCCAGCAGCTTTGGGAGGGGAATTTTGGATAGCAATCAGCCCCAGCATTTT	CASSFGRGILDSNQPQHF
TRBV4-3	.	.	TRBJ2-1	TGCGCCAGCAGCCAAGATGGTGGCCACTTCTTGAGGAATGAGCAGTTCTTC	CASSQDGGHFLRNEQFF
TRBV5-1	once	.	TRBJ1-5	TGCGCCAGCAGTGAGGGAGGAAATCAGCCCCAGCATTTT	CASSEGGNQPQHF
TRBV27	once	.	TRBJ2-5	TGTGCCAGCAGTTTTACCTTCAGGCAGACCCAGTACTTC	CASSFTFRQTQYF
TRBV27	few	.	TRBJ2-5	TGTGCCAGCAGTATGACAGCGCCGCAAGAGACCCAGTACTTC	CASSMTAPQETQYF
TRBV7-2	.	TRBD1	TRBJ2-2	TGTGCCAGCAGCTTGGACAGGGCGGGCACCGGGGAGCTGTTTTTT	CASSLDRAGTGELFF
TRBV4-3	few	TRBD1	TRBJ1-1	TGCGCCAGCAGCCAAGAGACAGGGCGAAAGAACACTGAAGCTTTCTTT	CASSQETGRKNTEAFF
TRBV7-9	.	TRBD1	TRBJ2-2	TGTGCCAGCAGCTCCCCTACAGGGGGTACGAACACCGGGGAGCTGTTTTTT	CASSSPTGGTNTGELFF
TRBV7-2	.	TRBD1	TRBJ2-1	TGTGCCAGCAGCTTTGACAGGGTCAATGAGCAGTTCTTC	CASSFDRVNEQFF
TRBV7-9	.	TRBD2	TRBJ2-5	TGTGCCAGCAGCTTGACTAGCGGGAGGTATGAGACCCAGTACTTC	CASSLTSGRYETQYF
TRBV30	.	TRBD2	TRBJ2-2	TGTGCCTGGGGACTAGCGGGAGGCCCGGGGGCCGGGGAGCTGTTTTTT	CAWGLAGGPGAGELFF
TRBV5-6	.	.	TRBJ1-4	TGTGCCAGCAGCTTGCGACAAACCATTAATGAAAAACTGTTTTTT	CASSLRQTINEKLFF
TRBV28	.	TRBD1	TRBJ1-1	TGTGCCAGCAGTTCTCCCGGACAGGGTTTAATGGTAGCTTTCTTT	CASSSPGQGLMVAFF
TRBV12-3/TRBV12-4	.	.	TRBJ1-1	TGTGCCAGCAGCCCGGGTCGTCGGACTGAAGCTTTCTTT	CASSPGRRTEAFF
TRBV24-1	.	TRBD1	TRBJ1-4	TGTGCCACCATGGACAGGGGAAGCGAAAAACTGTTTTTT	CATMDRGSEKLFF
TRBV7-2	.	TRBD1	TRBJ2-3	TGTGCCAGCAGCTTCACCGGGACAGGGGTTGGCGATACGCAGTATTTT	CASSFTGTGVGDTQYF
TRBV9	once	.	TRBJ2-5	TGTGCCAGCAGTTTTGGACCGGAACAGGGTGGAGAGACCCAGTACTTC	CASSFGPEQGGETQYF
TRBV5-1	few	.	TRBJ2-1	TGCGCCAGCAGCCGCACCTCCTATGAACACAATGAGCAGTTCTTC	CASSRTSYEHNEQFF
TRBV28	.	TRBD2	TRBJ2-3	TGTGCCAGCAGTTTCGTTGGTAGGCTAGCGGGAGGGCACTACACAGATACGCAGTATTTT	CASSFVGRLAGGHYTDTQYF